This T cell receptor (beta chain) was retrieved from a study of T cell responses to AZD1222 COVID-19 vaccine (dated by TCRdb to the early 2020s). As for the study more broadly: TCR sequencing covered roughly 230 trial participants: 200 to 210 given two doses of AZD1222 and around 26 given two doses of MenACWY control vaccine. Trial participants were enrolled into age subgroups of 18-55, 56-69 and 70-plus years, which contained approximately 150, 28 and 58 TCR-sequenced participants, respectively.

The CDR3 regions of human TCRbeta chains were analyzed by immunosequencing. Per the original workflow: TCRs in the repertoires were matched against a reference library of SARS-CoV-2-specific TCRs that had been generated with the MIRA antigen-specificity platform. Breadth was defined as the fraction of unique TCRs that were SARS-CoV-2-associated, and depth was defined as the fraction of total T cells that were SARS-CoV-2-associated. Using the MIRA data, each spike-specific TCR was mapped to the spike region that the TCR reacts to and placed in a CD4 or CD8 class. Log10-transformed breadth and depth values were compared by one-way ANOVA with Sidak's multiple comparisons tests. The immuneACCESS repertoire file appears here via TCRdb, limited to in-frame rearrangements. These files lack a portion of the clones; in checked studies, under half of the deficit traces to unresolved V genes, and the cause of the others is not known. Clone size and the V and J calls come from that table; the DNA yielded D and trimming. The sample table holds around 150,000 clones, of which roughly nine tenths were seen once. The ten largest account for approximately 3.3% of the sample.

The junction carries 14 bases between V and J, which are trimmed by 6 bases and 5 bases respectively. Reading the germline V gene gives CDR1 MNHEY and CDR2 SVGAGI. The CDR3 runs 15 residues from the cysteine to the phenylalanine. Only the CDR3 DNA stays, 45 bases, in frame from base 1. About this clone: Its antigen has not been determined. Within one base of it there is no much larger clone, and no base qualities were kept.

The time point label here, explained by the study, means: about 28 days (+/-7) after the second vaccine dose. AZD1222 recipients with second doses at about 4 weeks or about 12 weeks were pooled, because spike-specific TCR depth and breadth did not differ between schedules. The vaccinee samples were drawn from two UK trials, COV001 and COV002, one of which was a single-blind randomized controlled phase 2/3 trial testing AZD1222 (ChAdOx1 nCoV-19) in healthy adults. For TCRbeta chain sequencing, PBMC samples were collected from trial participants at day 0 and at day 28 after the second dose. Points the paper makes about the study in general: The 56-69-year group was small, and its depth increase did not reach significance, likely because of low power. Participants were mostly white British and included more females than males, and it was suggested by the authors that clonal diversity may have been underestimated. Conclusions about previously exposed vaccinees were limited because only a handful of AZD1222 recipients were SARS-CoV-2 seropositive at baseline. The vaccine-associated CD4 TCRs covered the entire spike protein, and the dominant responses fell in regions 160-218 and 743-854. No day 14 peak-response samples were available, so repertoires were characterized only after the peak T cell response. Reportedly, close to half of the unique spike-specific TCRs recognized epitopes lying outside the regions that are mutated in the B.1.351 and B.1.1.7 variants. A significant rise in spike-specific TCR breadth and depth was observed after two AZD1222 doses relative to day 0 and relative to MenACWY recipients.

Specimen: peripheral blood, collected 28 days after the second AZD1222 dose. The TCR was taken from an adult who received the AZD1222 COVID-19 vaccine. The rearranged chain carries TRBV6-5 and TRBJ1-6, with TRBD1 tentatively as D gene (5 bases match). The CDR3 reads CASSWTLGDNSPLHF. The sequenced DNA is TGTGCCAGCAGCTGGACACTAGGCGATAATTCACCCCTCCACTTT.